These T cell receptor beta chains were read from a single sample in a study of CD8 T cells in ankylosing spondylitis. TCRdb reprocessed the 5' RACE reads via MiXCR and lists one record per CDR3 protein. The sample lists approximately 200,000 distinct CDR3 sequences, over 10% seen once, with approximately 9.9% in the top ten. Source material: blood, either unsorted or a sorted T cell fraction (not recorded which). The receptors come from a female donor with ankylosing spondylitis or in good health (not recorded which). Both conserved end residues are part of each CDR3. Each record gives: clone size, V gene, J gene, CDR3 length, D gene, CDR3 DNA, CDR3 protein. The D gene is left open where the match is weak. Clone size is not always given. Where it is, it says once, few, many or a class for expanded clones.

abundance: few
v_gene: TRBV4-2
j_gene: TRBJ1-2
len: 13
d_gene: NA
CDR3nt: TGTGCCAGCAGCCAAGATGGGACGATGGGCTACACCTTC
CDR3aa: CASSQDGTMGYTF

abundance: many
v_gene: TRBV3-1
j_gene: TRBJ1-2
len: 16
d_gene: TRBD1
CDR3nt: TGTGCCAGCAGCCAAGGAACTCGACAGGGAGGCTATGGCTACACCTTC
CDR3aa: CASSQGTRQGGYGYTF

abundance: many
v_gene: TRBV12-3/TRBV12-4
j_gene: TRBJ2-2
len: 15
d_gene: NA
CDR3nt: TGTGCCAGCAGTTTTTTGTCGTCGAACACCGGGGAGCTGTTTTTT
CDR3aa: CASSFLSSNTGELFF

abundance: many
v_gene: TRBV11-2
j_gene: TRBJ2-3
len: 15
d_gene: NA
CDR3nt: TGTGCCAGCAGACTCCAGACTAGTTCTACAGATACGCAGTATTTT
CDR3aa: CASRLQTSSTDTQYF

abundance: many
v_gene: TRBV20-1
j_gene: TRBJ2-3
len: 16
d_gene: TRBD2
CDR3nt: TGCAGTGCTAGAGATGCGGCTAGCGGGGGCACGGGTACGCAGTATTTT
CDR3aa: CSARDAASGGTGTQYF

abundance: many
v_gene: TRBV11-2
j_gene: TRBJ2-7
len: 18
d_gene: NA
CDR3nt: TGTGCCAGCAGCCATACCCCATATGACGGTGGTGTTTCCTACGAGCAGTACTTC
CDR3aa: CASSHTPYDGGVSYEQYF

abundance: many
v_gene: TRBV28
j_gene: TRBJ2-1
len: 14
d_gene: TRBD2
CDR3nt: TGTGCCAGCAGGGGGACTAGCGGGAGGGGTGAGCAGTTCTTC
CDR3aa: CASRGTSGRGEQFF

abundance: NA
v_gene: TRBV15
j_gene: TRBJ2-3
len: 14
d_gene: TRBD2
CDR3nt: TGTGCCACCCTAGGGAGGGGACGCACAGATACGCAGTATTTT
CDR3aa: CATLGRGRTDTQYF

abundance: many
v_gene: TRBV10-3
j_gene: TRBJ1-1
len: 13
d_gene: TRBD1
CDR3nt: TGTGCCATCAGTGGAACAGGGGACACTGAAGCTTTCTTT
CDR3aa: CAISGTGDTEAFF

abundance: many
v_gene: TRBV29-1
j_gene: TRBJ2-3
len: 13
d_gene: TRBD1
CDR3nt: TGCAGCGTGGACGACAGGGGCCCAGATACGCAGTATTTT
CDR3aa: CSVDDRGPDTQYF

abundance: many
v_gene: TRBV7-8
j_gene: TRBJ2-1
len: 18
d_gene: TRBD2
CDR3nt: TGTGCCAGCAGCTTAGAAAGCGGGAGGGCCAGCTCCTACAATGAGCAGTTCTTC
CDR3aa: CASSLESGRASSYNEQFF